A single sample is the source of the 7 T cell receptor beta chains below, sequenced in a study of blood T cell repertoires in COVID-19. TCRdb's table, derived via immunoSEQ multiplex PCR, lists solely in-frame clones and lacks some. The sample has around 230,000 clones, roughly 85% seen once. The sample taken for sequencing was peripheral blood. Receptors originate from a man aged 50-60 years with COVID-19, enrolled during active disease.

This rearrangement joins TRBV24-1 to TRBJ2-3; D is uncertain. V was trimmed by 2 bases and J by 8 bases, leaving 10 bases between them. CDR1 KGHDR and CDR2 SFDVKD come from the germline V gene. CDR3 length equals 13 residues. CDR3 protein: CATSDYRPGTQYF. The CDR3 region has the DNA TGTGCCACCAGTGATTATCGACCAGGTACGCAGTATTTT.

The chain uses TRBV29-1 and TRBJ2-7, with TRBD1 matching over 7 bases. V was pared by 5 bases and J by 0 bases, with 7 bases of the junction left unmatched. Germline V gives CDR1 SQVTM, CDR2 ANQGSEA. The CDR3 spans 14 residues. The CDR3 reads CSVFRDRDSYEQYF. In DNA form, the CDR3 reads TGCAGCGTTTTCCGGGACAGAGACTCCTACGAGCAGTACTTC.

The chain is built from TRBV29-1 and TRBJ2-7; 9 bases map to TRBD1. V shed 3 bases, J shed 6 bases, and the junction held 3 bases outside the gene matches. CDR1 and CDR2 from the germline V gene are SQVTM and ANQGSEA. The length of the CDR3 is 12 residues. The CDR3 sequence is CSVDGDRAEQYF. For the CDR3, the DNA is TGCAGCGTTGATGGGGACAGGGCCGAGCAGTACTTC.

This clone appeared once. V usage is TRBV27 and J usage is TRBJ2-3; the match to TRBD2 covers 7 bases. CDR3 length equals 13 residues. CDR1 and CDR2 from the germline V gene are MNHEY and SMNVEV (reference sequence). The ends lost 0 bases at V and 8 bases at J; junction bases unmatched: 2. CDR3 sequence: CASSLSPGGTQYF. CDR3 DNA sequence: TGTGCCAGCAGTTTATCCCCGGGGGGTACGCAGTATTTT.

This clone was observed a handful of times. The rearrangement links TRBV15 to TRBJ2-7; TRBD2 agrees at 8 bases. Unmatched junction bases numbered 3, after V lost 8 bases and J lost 3 bases. The CDR3 contains 12 residues. Germline lookup yields CDR1 LNHNV and CDR2 YYDKDF (reference sequence). This chain's CDR3 is CATSTSDYEQYF. CDR3 in DNA: TGTGCCACCTCGACTAGCGACTACGAGCAGTACTTC.

CDR3 in amino acids: CASSLEQRGLQETQYF. DNA for the CDR3: TGCGCCAGCAGCCTCGAGCAGAGAGGACTGCAAGAGACCCAGTACTTC. The chain couples TRBV4-1 to TRBJ2-5; D perhaps matches TRBD2 (5 bases). CDR1 MGHRA and CDR2 YSYEKL come from the germline V gene. The CDR3 loop spans 16 amino acids. Trimming shortened V by 4 bases and J by 2 bases, and 17 bases separated the two germline ends.

This chain joins TRBV6-6 and TRBJ1-5; 10 bases agree with TRBD1. The germline V gene encodes CDR1 MNHNY and CDR2 SVGAGI (reference sequence). The CDR3 totals 15 residues. V trimming: 5 bases; J trimming: 3 bases; junction bases outside the gene matches: 4. The DNA of the CDR3 is TGTGCCAGCAGTCGGGGACAGGGGCTCAATCAGCCCCAGCATTTT. It specifies CASSRGQGLNQPQHF.